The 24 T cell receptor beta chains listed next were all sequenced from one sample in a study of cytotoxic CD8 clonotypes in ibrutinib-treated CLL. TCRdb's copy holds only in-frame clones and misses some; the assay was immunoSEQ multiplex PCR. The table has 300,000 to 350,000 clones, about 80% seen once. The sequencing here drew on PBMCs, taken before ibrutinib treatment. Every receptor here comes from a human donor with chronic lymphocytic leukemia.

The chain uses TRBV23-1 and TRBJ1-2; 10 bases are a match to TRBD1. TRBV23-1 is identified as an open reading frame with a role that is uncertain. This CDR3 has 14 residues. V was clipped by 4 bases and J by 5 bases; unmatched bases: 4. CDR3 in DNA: TGCGCCAGCAGTCCGGGACAGGGGAGATATGGCTACACCTTC. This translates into CASSPGQGRYGYTF.

DNA of the CDR3: TGTGCCTCGACTTTTATAGAGGACAGCCGACTGCATTTT. Amino acid sequence: CASTFIEDSRLHF. This chain joins TRBV30 and TRBJ1-5; perhaps TRBD1 as D (6 bases). CDR1 and CDR2 from the germline V gene are GTSNPN and SVGIG (reference sequence). With 7 bases removed from V and 15 bases from J, the gap between germline ends came to 25 bases. The CDR3 length is 13 residues.

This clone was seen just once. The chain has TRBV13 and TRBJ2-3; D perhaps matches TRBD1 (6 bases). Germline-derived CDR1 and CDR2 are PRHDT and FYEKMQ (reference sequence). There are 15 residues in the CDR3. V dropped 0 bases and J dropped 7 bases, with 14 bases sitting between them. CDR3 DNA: TGTGCCAGCAGCTTAGGCCTCCGCAGGGACAATACGCAGTATTTT. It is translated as CASSLGLRRDNTQYF.

This chain's CDR3 is CASSPLQSGRGGTGELFF. CDR3 in DNA: TGTGCCAGCTCACCCCTCCAAAGCGGGAGAGGGGGCACCGGGGAGCTGTTTTTT. This chain connects TRBV18 to TRBJ2-2, with 8 bases fitting TRBD2. The length of the CDR3 is 18 residues. The ends lost 3 bases at V and 4 bases at J; junction bases unmatched: 13. Looked up from germline, CDR1 is KGHSH and CDR2 is LQKENI.

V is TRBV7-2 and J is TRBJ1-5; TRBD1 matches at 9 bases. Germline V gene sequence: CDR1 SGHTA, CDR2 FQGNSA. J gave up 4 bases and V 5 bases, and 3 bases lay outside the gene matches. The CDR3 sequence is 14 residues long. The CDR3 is CASSRGQGNQPQHF. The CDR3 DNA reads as TGTGCCAGCAGCCGGGGACAGGGAAATCAGCCCCAGCATTTT.

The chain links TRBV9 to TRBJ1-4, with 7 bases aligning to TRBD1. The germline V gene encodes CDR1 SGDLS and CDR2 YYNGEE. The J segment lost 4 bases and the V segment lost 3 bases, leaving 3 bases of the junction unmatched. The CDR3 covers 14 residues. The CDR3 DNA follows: TGTGCCAGCAGCGCGGGACAGCTTAATGAAAAACTGTTTTTT. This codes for CASSAGQLNEKLFF.

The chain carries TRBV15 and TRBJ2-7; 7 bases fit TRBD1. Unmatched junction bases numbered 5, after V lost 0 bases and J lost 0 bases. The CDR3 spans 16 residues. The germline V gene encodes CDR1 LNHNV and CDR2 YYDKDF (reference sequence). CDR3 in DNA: TGTGCCACCAGCAGAGACAACAGGGGCCTCTCCTACGAGCAGTACTTC. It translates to CATSRDNRGLSYEQYF. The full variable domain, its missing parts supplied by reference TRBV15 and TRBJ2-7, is DAMVIQNPRYQVTQFGKPVTLSCSQTLNHNVMYWYQQKSSQAPKLLFHYYDKDFNNEADTPDNFQSRRPNTSFCFLDIRSPGLGDTAMYLCATSRDNRGLSYEQYFGPGTRLTVT.

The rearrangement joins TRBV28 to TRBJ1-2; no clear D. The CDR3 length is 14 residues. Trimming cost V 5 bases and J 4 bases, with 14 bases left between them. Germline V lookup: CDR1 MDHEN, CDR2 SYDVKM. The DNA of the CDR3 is TGTGCCAGCAGTGTAGGTCAGCAACTCTATGGCTACACCTTC. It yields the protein CASSVGQQLYGYTF.

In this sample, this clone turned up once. CDR3 residues: CASSSAGQVLHGQFF. The CDR3 nucleotides are TGTGCCAGCAGCTCCGCGGGACAGGTTCTCCACGGGCAGTTCTTC. The chain employs TRBV7-9 and TRBJ2-1; TRBD1 agrees at 8 bases. This CDR3 spans 15 amino acids. Looked up from germline, CDR1 is SEHNR and CDR2 is FQNEAQ (reference sequence). Trimming at V came to 4 bases and at J to 12 bases, leaving 14 bases not matched to a gene. The variable domain in full, completed from reference TRBV7-9 and TRBJ2-1, reads DTGVSQNPRHKITKRGQNVTFRCDPISEHNRLYWYRQTLGQGPEFLTYFQNEAQLEKSRLLSDRFSAERPKGSFSTLEIQRTEQGDSAMYLCASSSAGQVLHGQFFGPGTRLTVL.

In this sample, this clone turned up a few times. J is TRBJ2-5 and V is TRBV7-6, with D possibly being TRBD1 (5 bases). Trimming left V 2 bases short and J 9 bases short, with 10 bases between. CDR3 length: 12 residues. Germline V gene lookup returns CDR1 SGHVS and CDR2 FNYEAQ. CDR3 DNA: TGTGCCAGCAGCTTACTGCAGGGCCCCCAGTACTTC. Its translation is CASSLLQGPQYF.

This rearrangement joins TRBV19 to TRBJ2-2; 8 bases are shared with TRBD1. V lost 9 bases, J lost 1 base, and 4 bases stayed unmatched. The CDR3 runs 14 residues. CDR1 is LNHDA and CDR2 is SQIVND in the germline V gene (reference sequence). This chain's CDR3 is CASQDRVNTGELFF. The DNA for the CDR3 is TGTGCCAGCCAGGACAGGGTGAACACCGGGGAGCTGTTTTTT.

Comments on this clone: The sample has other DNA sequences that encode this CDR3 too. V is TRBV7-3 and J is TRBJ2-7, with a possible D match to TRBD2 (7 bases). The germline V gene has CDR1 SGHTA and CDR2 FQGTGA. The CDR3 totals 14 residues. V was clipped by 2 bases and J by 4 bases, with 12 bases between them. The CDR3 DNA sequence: TGTGCCAGCAGCTTATCGGGGGGCTCGTACGAGCAGTACTTC. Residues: CASSLSGGSYEQYF.

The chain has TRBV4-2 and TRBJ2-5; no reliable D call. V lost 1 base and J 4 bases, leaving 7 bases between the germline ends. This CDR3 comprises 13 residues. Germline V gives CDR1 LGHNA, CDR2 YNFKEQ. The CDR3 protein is CASSQVPLETQYF. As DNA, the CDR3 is TGTGCCAGCAGCCAAGTCCCTCTAGAGACCCAGTACTTC.

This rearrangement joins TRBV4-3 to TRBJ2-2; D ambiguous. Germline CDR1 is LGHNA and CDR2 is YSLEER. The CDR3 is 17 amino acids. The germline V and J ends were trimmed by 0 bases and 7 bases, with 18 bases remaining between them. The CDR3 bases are TGCGCCAGCAGCCAAGATTCCCGACTGGCCGCGAACGGGGAGCTGTTTTTT. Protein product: CASSQDSRLAANGELFF.

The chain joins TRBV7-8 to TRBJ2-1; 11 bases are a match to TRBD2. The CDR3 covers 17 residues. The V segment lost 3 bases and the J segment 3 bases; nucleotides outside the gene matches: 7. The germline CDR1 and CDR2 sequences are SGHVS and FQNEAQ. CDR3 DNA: TGTGCCAGCAGCTTGAGCCCTCTAGCGGGAGGCTACAATGAGCAGTTCTTC. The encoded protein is CASSLSPLAGGYNEQFF.

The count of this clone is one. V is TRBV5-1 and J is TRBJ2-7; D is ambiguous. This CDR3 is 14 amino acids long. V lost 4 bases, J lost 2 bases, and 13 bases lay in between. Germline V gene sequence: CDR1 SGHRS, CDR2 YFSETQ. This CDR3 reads CASSLIGGTYEQYF. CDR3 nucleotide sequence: TGCGCCAGCAGCCTGATCGGCGGTACCTACGAGCAGTACTTC.

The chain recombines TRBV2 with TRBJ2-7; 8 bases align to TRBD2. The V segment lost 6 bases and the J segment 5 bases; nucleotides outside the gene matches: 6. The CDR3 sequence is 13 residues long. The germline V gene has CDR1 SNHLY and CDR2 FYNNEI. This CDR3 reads CASRPTSGHEQYF. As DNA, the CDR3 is TGTGCCAGCAGACCTACTAGCGGCCACGAGCAGTACTTC.

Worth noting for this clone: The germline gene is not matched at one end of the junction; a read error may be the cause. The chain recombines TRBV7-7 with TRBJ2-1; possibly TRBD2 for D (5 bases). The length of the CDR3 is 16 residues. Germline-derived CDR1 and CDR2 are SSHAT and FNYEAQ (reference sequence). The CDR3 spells CASSLAWAGGMDEQFF. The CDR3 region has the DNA TGTGCTAGCAGCTTAGCGTGGGCTGGAGGTATGGATGAGCAGTTCTTC.

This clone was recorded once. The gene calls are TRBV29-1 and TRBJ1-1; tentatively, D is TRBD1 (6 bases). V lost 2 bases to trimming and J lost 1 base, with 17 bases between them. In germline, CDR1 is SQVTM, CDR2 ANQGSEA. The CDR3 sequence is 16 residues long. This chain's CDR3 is CSVERGAFVPNTEAFF. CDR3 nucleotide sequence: TGCAGCGTTGAAAGGGGGGCGTTCGTACCGAACACTGAAGCTTTCTTT.

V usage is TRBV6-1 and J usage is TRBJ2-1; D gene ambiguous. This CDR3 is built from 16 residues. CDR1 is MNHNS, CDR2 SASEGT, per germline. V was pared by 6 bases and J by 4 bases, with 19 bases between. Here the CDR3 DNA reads TGTGCCAGCAGGGAACGGGCAGGAACCAAATACAATGAGCAGTTCTTC. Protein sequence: CASRERAGTKYNEQFF.

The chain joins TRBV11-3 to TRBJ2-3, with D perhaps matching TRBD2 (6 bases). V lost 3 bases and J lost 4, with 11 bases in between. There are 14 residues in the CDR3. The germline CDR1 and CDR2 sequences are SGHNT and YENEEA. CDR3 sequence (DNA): TGTGCCAGCAGCTTGGGAGGAAACGCAGATACGCAGTATTTT. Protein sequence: CASSLGGNADTQYF.

The CDR3 sequence is CASSPELGLGANVLTF. The CDR3 DNA reads as TGTGCCAGCTCACCAGAATTGGGTCTTGGGGCCAACGTCCTGACTTTC. The rearrangement links TRBV18 to TRBJ2-6; D unresolved. The CDR3 extends over 16 amino acids. Trimming shortened V by 2 bases and J by 3 bases, and 11 bases separated the two germline ends. Germline V gene sequence: CDR1 KGHSH, CDR2 LQKENI.

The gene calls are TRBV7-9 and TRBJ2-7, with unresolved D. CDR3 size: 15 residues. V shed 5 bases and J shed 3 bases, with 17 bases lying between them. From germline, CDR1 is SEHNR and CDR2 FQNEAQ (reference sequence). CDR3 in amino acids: CASSPTRNLLYEQYF. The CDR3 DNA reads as TGTGCCAGCAGCCCCACGCGGAACCTCCTCTACGAGCAGTACTTC. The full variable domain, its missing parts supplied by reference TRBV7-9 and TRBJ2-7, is DTGVSQNPRHKITKRGQNVTFRCDPISEHNRLYWYRQTLGQGPEFLTYFQNEAQLEKSRLLSDRFSAERPKGSFSTLEIQRTEQGDSAMYLCASSPTRNLLYEQYFGPGTRLTVT.

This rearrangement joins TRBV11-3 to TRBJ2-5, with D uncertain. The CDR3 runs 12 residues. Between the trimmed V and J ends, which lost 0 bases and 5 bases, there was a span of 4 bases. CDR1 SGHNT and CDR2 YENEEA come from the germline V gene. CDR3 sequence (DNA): TGTGCCAGCAGCTTAGATGGCGAGACCCAGTACTTC. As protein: CASSLDGETQYF.